Listed below are T cell receptor beta chains from one sample, sequenced in a study of blood T cell repertoires in COVID-19. Here immunoSEQ multiplex PCR was the method, and the copy in TCRdb shows in-frame clones only, minus some. The table records 270,000 or so clones, approximately 89% of them present only once. Material: peripheral blood. The receptors originated from a woman aged 25 to 39 with COVID-19, enrolled during active disease. Both conserved end residues are part of each CDR3. D genes are given only for firm matches. Expanded clones are given a class, and other clones once, few, many or no size at all.

D | J | length | size | V | CDR3 | DNA
TRBD1 | TRBJ1-4 | 14 | - | TRBV5-1 | CASSLGQGGEKLFF | TGCGCCAGCAGCCTGGGACAGGGGGGTGAAAAACTGTTTTTT
TRBD1 | TRBJ1-3 | 17 | - | TRBV2 | CASSRQGGFLSGNTIYF | TGTGCCAGCAGTCGACAGGGGGGATTCCTCTCTGGAAACACCATATATTTT
TRBD1 | TRBJ2-7 | 14 | - | TRBV27 | CASSSRGTDYEQYF | TGTGCCAGCAGTTCCCGAGGGACAGACTACGAGCAGTACTTC
- | TRBJ2-7 | 14 | - | TRBV5-1 | CASSRDRSWDEQYF | TGCGCCAGCAGCCGAGACAGGTCATGGGACGAGCAGTACTTC
TRBD2 | TRBJ2-7 | 15 | - | TRBV19 | CASSPAGFFSYEQYF | TGTGCCAGTAGTCCAGCGGGGTTCTTCTCCTACGAGCAGTACTTC
TRBD1 | TRBJ1-5 | 14 | - | TRBV18 | CASSPTGAHQPQHF | TGTGCCAGCTCACCAACAGGGGCCCATCAGCCCCAGCATTTT
TRBD1 | TRBJ1-1 | 15 | once | TRBV30 | CAWSGPGQGGTEAFF | TGTGCCTGGAGCGGACCTGGACAGGGCGGCACTGAAGCTTTCTTT
- | TRBJ1-4 | 13 | - | TRBV5-8 | CASTLLSREKLFF | TGTGCCAGCACCCTCCTTTCCCGTGAAAAACTGTTTTTT
TRBD1 | TRBJ2-1 | 14 | - | TRBV5-1 | CASSLQTGDSGQFF | TGCGCCAGCAGCTTACAAACAGGGGATTCGGGGCAGTTCTTC
TRBD2 | TRBJ2-3 | 14 | - | TRBV5-1 | CASRPSGGVDTQYF | TGCGCCAGCAGACCCAGCGGGGGGGTAGATACGCAGTATTTT
TRBD1 | TRBJ1-2 | 14 | - | TRBV6-4 | CASAISGQGHGYTF | TGTGCCAGTGCGATATCGGGACAGGGGCATGGCTACACCTTC
TRBD2 | TRBJ2-7 | 16 | - | TRBV11-3 | CASTPSGGLEGYEQYF | TGTGCCAGCACCCCAAGCGGGGGGCTGGAGGGGTACGAGCAGTACTTC
TRBD2 | TRBJ2-1 | 16 | - | TRBV5-1 | CASSSTGTSGEGEQFF | TGCGCCAGCAGCTCGACCGGGACTAGCGGGGAGGGTGAGCAGTTCTTC
TRBD2 | TRBJ2-1 | 16 | once | TRBV2 | CASSEWAGGRSNEQFF | TGTGCCAGCAGTGAATGGGCGGGGGGCCGATCCAATGAGCAGTTCTTC
- | TRBJ2-5 | 14 | - | TRBV15 | CATSRELRAATQYF | TGTGCCACCAGCAGAGAACTGCGCGCGGCGACCCAGTACTTC
- | TRBJ1-6 | 14 | - | TRBV27 | CASSTIGSRDALHF | TGTGCCAGCAGTACCATCGGGAGTAGAGATGCCCTCCACTTT
- | TRBJ1-2 | 14 | - | TRBV5-5 | CASSLAPGDYGYTF | TGTGCCAGCAGCTTGGCTCCGGGGGACTATGGCTACACCTTC
- | TRBJ2-1 | 11 | - | TRBV21-1 | CASSRGGEQFF | TGTGCCAGCAGCAGGGGGGGCGAGCAGTTCTTC
- | TRBJ2-5 | 12 | - | TRBV28 | CASSWTSETQYF | TGTGCCAGCAGTTGGACTTCGGAGACCCAGTACTTC
- | TRBJ2-6 | 13 | - | TRBV6-5 | CASSYPGANVLTF | TGTGCCAGCAGTTATCCGGGGGCCAACGTCCTGACTTTC
- | TRBJ2-7 | 13 | - | TRBV10-3 | CAISVQDRDEQYF | TGTGCCATCAGTGTGCAGGACAGAGACGAGCAGTACTTC
TRBD1 | TRBJ1-2 | 17 | - | TRBV30 | CAWGPPPPRGQSYGYTF | TGTGCCTGGGGGCCACCCCCCCCCAGGGGGCAGAGCTATGGCTACACCTTC
- | TRBJ2-7 | 13 | - | TRBV5-8 | CASSLGQNYEQYF | TGTGCCAGCAGCTTGGGGCAGAACTACGAGCAGTACTTC
TRBD2 | TRBJ2-3 | 17 | - | TRBV4-1 | CASSQESRGGVADTQYF | TGCGCCAGCAGCCAAGAAAGTCGCGGGGGGGTTGCAGATACGCAGTATTTT
- | TRBJ1-3 | 16 | - | TRBV5-4 | CASSLGQGGPGNTIYF | TGTGCCAGCAGCTTGGGGCAGGGAGGCCCTGGAAACACCATATATTTT
- | TRBJ2-3 | 13 | - | TRBV10-3 | CAVGGQNTDTQYF | TGTGCCGTCGGGGGGCAGAACACAGATACGCAGTATTTT
- | TRBJ2-1 | 15 | - | TRBV11-3 | CASSLLRLVLGEQFF | TGTGCCAGCAGCTTGTTGCGACTAGTTTTAGGTGAGCAGTTCTTC
- | TRBJ1-1 | 11 | - | TRBV9 | CASSETVEAFF | TGTGCCAGCAGCGAGACAGTTGAAGCTTTCTTT
- | TRBJ1-5 | 17 | few | TRBV19 | CASSNRPGGAGNQPQHF | TGTGCCAGTAGTAATCGTCCGGGGGGGGCGGGCAATCAGCCCCAGCATTTT
TRBD1 | TRBJ1-3 | 20 | - | TRBV7-6 | CASSSKPAGTGTDSGNTIYF | TGTGCCAGCAGCTCCAAGCCCGCCGGGACAGGGACCGACTCTGGAAACACCATATATTTT
- | TRBJ1-3 | 18 | - | TRBV19 | CASSNNPTSRNRGNTIYF | TGTGCCAGTAGTAATAACCCGACATCTCGGAACCGTGGAAACACCATATATTTT
- | TRBJ1-2 | 15 | - | TRBV5-1 | CASSLAVLLNYGYTF | TGCGCCAGCAGCTTGGCGGTCTTACTTAACTATGGCTACACCTTC
- | TRBJ2-1 | 12 | - | TRBV27 | CASSPTLAEQFF | TGTGCCAGCTCCCCCACTTTAGCCGAGCAGTTCTTC
- | TRBJ1-2 | 15 | - | TRBV7-9 | CASSMGREGNYGYTF | TGTGCCAGCAGCATGGGCAGGGAGGGTAACTATGGCTACACCTTC
TRBD2 | TRBJ2-2 | 17 | - | TRBV5-5 | CASSLTRLASNTGELFF | TGTGCCAGCAGCTTGACGAGACTAGCGTCCAACACCGGGGAGCTGTTTTTT
TRBD1 | TRBJ2-1 | 17 | - | TRBV7-9 | CASRRTGGVSVDNEQFF | TGTGCCAGCAGGCGGACAGGGGGCGTATCGGTTGACAATGAGCAGTTCTTC
- | TRBJ1-2 | 18 | - | TRBV28 | CASSLSVWARGQDYGYTF | TGTGCCAGCAGTTTATCCGTTTGGGCTAGGGGCCAGGACTATGGCTACACCTTC
TRBD1 | TRBJ1-4 | 15 | - | TRBV9 | CASSLRDRDYEKLFF | TGTGCCAGCAGCCTCCGGGACAGAGATTATGAAAAACTGTTTTTT
TRBD1 | TRBJ1-2 | 15 | - | TRBV18 | CASSPPLDRRIGYTF | TGTGCCAGCTCACCACCCTTGGACAGGCGGATAGGCTACACCTTC
TRBD1 | TRBJ2-3 | 15 | once | TRBV27 | CASSLKDRSTDTQYF | TGTGCCAGCAGTTTAAAGGACAGGAGCACAGATACGCAGTATTTT
TRBD1 | TRBJ2-1 | 16 | - | TRBV14 | CASSHLDRGLGNEQFF | TGTGCCAGCAGCCACCTTGACAGGGGGCTTGGCAATGAGCAGTTCTTC